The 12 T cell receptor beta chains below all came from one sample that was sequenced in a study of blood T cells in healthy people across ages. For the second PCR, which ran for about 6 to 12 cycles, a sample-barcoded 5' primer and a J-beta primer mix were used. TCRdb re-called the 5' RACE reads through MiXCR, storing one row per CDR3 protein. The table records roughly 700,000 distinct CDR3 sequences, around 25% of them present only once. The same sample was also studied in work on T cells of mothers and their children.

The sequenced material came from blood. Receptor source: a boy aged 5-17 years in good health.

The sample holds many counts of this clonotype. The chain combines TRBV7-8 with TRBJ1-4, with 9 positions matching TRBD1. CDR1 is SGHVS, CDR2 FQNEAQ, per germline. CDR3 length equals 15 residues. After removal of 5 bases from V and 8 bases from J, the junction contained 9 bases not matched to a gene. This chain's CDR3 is CASSLSGQGGEKLFF. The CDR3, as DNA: TGTGCCAGCAGCCTCTCGGGACAGGGCGGGGAAAAACTGTTTTTT.

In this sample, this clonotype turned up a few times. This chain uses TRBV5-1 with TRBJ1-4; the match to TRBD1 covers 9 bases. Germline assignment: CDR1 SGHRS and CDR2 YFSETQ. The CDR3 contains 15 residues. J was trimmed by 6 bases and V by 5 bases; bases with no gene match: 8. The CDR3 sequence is CASSFTDRGDEKLFF. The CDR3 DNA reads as TGCGCCAGCAGTTTTACGGACAGGGGCGATGAAAAACTGTTTTTT.

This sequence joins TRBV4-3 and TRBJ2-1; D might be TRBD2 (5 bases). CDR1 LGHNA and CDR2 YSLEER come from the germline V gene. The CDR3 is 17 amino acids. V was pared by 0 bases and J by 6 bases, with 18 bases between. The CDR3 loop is CASSQDTALASLNEQFF. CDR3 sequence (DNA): TGCGCCAGCAGCCAAGATACGGCGCTAGCATCCCTCAATGAGCAGTTCTTC.

In nucleotides, the CDR3 is TGCAGTGCTGGTACTACGGCCCAGTACTTC. As protein: CSAGTTAQYF. This chain uses TRBV20-1 with TRBJ2-5; D call uncertain. Trimming pared 5 bases from V and 9 bases from J, leaving 10 bases between. The CDR3 has 10 amino acids. Germline CDR1 and CDR2: DFQATT and SNEGSKA (reference sequence).

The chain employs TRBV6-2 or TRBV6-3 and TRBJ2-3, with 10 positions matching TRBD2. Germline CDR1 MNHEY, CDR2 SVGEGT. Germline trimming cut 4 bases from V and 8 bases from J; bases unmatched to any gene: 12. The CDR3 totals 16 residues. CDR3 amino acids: CASSSRPSGGLGTQYF. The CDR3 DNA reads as TGTGCCAGCAGTTCTCGACCTAGCGGGGGCCTAGGTACGCAGTATTTT.

CDR3: CASSGRKDRDEQYF. The CDR3, as DNA: TGTGCCAGCAGCGGGAGAAAAGACAGGGACGAGCAGTACTTC. V gene TRBV7-9 combines with J gene TRBJ2-5; 7 bases fit TRBD1. The end of the DNA fits TRBJ2-7 better, so the J call may be wrong. CDR3 length: 14 amino acids. CDR1 is SEHNR, CDR2 FQNEAQ, per germline (reference sequence).

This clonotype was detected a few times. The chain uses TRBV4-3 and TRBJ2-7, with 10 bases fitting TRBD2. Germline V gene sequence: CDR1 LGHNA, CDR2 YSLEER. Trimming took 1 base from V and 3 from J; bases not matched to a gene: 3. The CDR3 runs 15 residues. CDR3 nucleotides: TGCGCCAGCAGCCAAGGGACTAGCGGATACTACGAGCAGTACTTC. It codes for CASSQGTSGYYEQYF.

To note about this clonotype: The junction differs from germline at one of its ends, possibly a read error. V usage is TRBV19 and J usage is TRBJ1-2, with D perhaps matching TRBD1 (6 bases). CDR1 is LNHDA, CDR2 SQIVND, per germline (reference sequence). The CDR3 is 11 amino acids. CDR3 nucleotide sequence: TGTGCCAGTAGTATTAGTCGACAGGTGCTCTTC. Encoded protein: CASSISRQVLF.

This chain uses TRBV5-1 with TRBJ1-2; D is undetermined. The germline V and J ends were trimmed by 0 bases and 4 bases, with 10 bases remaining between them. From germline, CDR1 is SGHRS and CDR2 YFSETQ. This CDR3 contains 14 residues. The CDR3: CASSLERDLYGYTF. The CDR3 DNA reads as TGCGCCAGCAGCTTGGAACGGGATCTCTATGGCTACACCTTC.

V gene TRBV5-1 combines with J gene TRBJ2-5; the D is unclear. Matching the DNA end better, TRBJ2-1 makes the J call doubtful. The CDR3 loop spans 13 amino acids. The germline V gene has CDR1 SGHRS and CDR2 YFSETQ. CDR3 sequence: CASSLGLDPQQFF. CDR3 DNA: TGCGCCAGCAGCTTGGGCTTGGACCCGCAGCAGTTCTTC.

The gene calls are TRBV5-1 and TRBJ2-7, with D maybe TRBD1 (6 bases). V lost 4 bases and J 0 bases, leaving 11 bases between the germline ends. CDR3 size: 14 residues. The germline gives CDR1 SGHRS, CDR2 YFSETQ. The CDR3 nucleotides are TGCGCCAGCAGCGCGGACAGCACCTCCTACGAGCAGTACTTC. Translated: CASSADSTSYEQYF.

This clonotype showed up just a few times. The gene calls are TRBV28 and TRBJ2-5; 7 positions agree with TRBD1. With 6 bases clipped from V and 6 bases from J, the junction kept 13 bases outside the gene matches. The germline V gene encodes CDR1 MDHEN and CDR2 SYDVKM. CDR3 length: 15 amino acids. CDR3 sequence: CASSPVGRGIKTQYF. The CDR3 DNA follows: TGTGCCAGCAGCCCCGTGGGCAGGGGGATAAAGACCCAGTACTTC.